The 12 T cell receptor beta chains presented below share a single source sample, sequenced in a study of blood T cells in healthy people across ages. The use of a sample-barcoded 5' primer and a J-beta primer mix characterized a second PCR of roughly 7 to 11 cycles. TCRdb fed the 5' RACE reads into MiXCR, producing one record per CDR3 protein. Of roughly 790,000 distinct CDR3 sequences detected, roughly 44% appear once; the ten largest clones hold about 20%. Input material: blood. Receptors were obtained from a woman aged 60 to 75 in good health.

V is TRBV20-1 and J is TRBJ2-1; possibly TRBD1 for D (6 bases). The CDR3 is 13 residues long. Between the trimmed V and J ends, which lost 6 bases and 7 bases, there was a span of 16 bases. Per the germline V gene, CDR1 is DFQATT and CDR2 is SNEGSKA (reference sequence). The CDR3 spells CSAPDSRANEQFF. The CDR3 nucleotides read TGCAGTGCCCCGGACAGCCGGGCAAATGAGCAGTTCTTC.

This clonotype turned up a few times. The chain uses TRBV27 and TRBJ1-2; TRBD1 might be the D (5 bases). Trimming cost V 3 bases and J 4 bases, with 15 bases left between them. The germline gives CDR1 MNHEY, CDR2 SMNVEV (reference sequence). This CDR3 comprises 15 residues. This chain's CDR3 is CASSLTWGEGYGYTF. In DNA, the CDR3 is TGTGCCAGCAGTTTGACGTGGGGGGAAGGCTATGGCTACACCTTC.

This chain connects TRBV5-1 to TRBJ1-2, with D unresolved. This CDR3 has 15 amino acids. CDR1 SGHRS and CDR2 YFSETQ come from the germline V gene. Trimming took 0 bases from V and 0 from J, leaving 9 bases between them. CDR3 coding DNA: TGCGCCAGCAGCTTGGCTCCGGAAGCTAACTATGGCTACACCTTC. It translates to CASSLAPEANYGYTF.

This clonotype occurred once. The chain combines TRBV4-1 with TRBJ1-2, with unresolved D. V shed 0 bases and J shed 4 bases, with 9 bases lying between them. The CDR3 spans 14 residues. Germline lookup yields CDR1 MGHRA and CDR2 YSYEKL. CDR3: CASSQDRMGYGYTF. In DNA, the CDR3 is TGCGCCAGCAGCCAAGACCGGATGGGCTATGGCTACACCTTC.

The chain combines TRBV9 with TRBJ2-5, with a tentative D call TRBD2 (6 bases). The germline gives CDR1 SGDLS, CDR2 YYNGEE. Trimming cost V 3 bases and J 5 bases, with 17 bases left between them. CDR3 length: 15 amino acids. The CDR3 nucleotides are TGTGCCAGCAGCGCCGCCGAACGCGGAGGGGAGACCCAGTACTTC. This encodes CASSAAERGGETQYF.

This clonotype has at least ten counts. As DNA, the CDR3 is TGCAGCGCCCTGAGGGGGTCCGGCACAGATACGCAGTATTTT. Residues: CSALRGSGTDTQYF. The chain is built from TRBV29-1 and TRBJ2-3; tentatively, D is TRBD1 (6 bases). Germline lookup yields CDR1 SQVTM and CDR2 ANQGSEA. The germline V and J ends were trimmed by 7 bases and 1 base, with 15 bases remaining between them. The CDR3 is 14 amino acids.

The V call is TRBV11-2, the J call TRBJ2-5; 10 bases align to TRBD1. The CDR3 length is 15 residues. Germline trimming cut 5 bases from V and 4 bases from J; bases unmatched to any gene: 7. Germline CDR1 and CDR2: SGHAT and FQNNGV. This CDR3 is CASSPWGQGTETQYF. CDR3 DNA: TGTGCCAGCAGCCCATGGGGACAGGGGACAGAGACCCAGTACTTC.

There are a few counts of this clonotype. An end of the junction does not agree with germline; a read error may underlie this. The chain uses TRBV6-5 and TRBJ2-4; D is possibly TRBD2 (6 bases). The germline gives CDR1 MNHEY, CDR2 SVGAGI. The CDR3 runs to 13 residues. In nucleotides, the CDR3 is TGTGCCAGCAGTAACTCGGGGGTCAACATTCAGTACTTC. This gives the protein CASSNSGVNIQYF.

The chain has TRBV20-1 and TRBJ2-5; D assignment may be TRBD1 or TRBD2 (5 bases each). CDR3 size: 13 residues. Germline CDR1 DFQATT, CDR2 SNEGSKA (reference sequence). V gave up 2 bases and J gave up 11 bases, with 18 bases separating them. The CDR3 region has the DNA TGCAGTGCTAGACCTCGGCCCCAGGGAGAGCAGTACTTC. Amino acid sequence: CSARPRPQGEQYF.

About this clonotype itself: This clone may be a read error of a much larger clone one base away. The gene calls are TRBV12-3 or TRBV12-4 and TRBJ2-1; 7 positions agree with TRBD1. The J segment lost 10 bases and the V segment lost 6 bases, leaving 12 bases of the junction unmatched. The CDR3 has 14 amino acids. The CDR3 DNA reads TGTGCCAGCAGCCCCGACAGGGCCTACTACGAGCAGTTCTTC. It is translated as CASSPDRAYYEQFF.

This clonotype was found many times. The CDR3 region has the DNA TGTGCCAGCAGCCAAGATCGGCTCCACACAGATACGCAGTATTTT. It codes for CASSQDRLHTDTQYF. The chain carries TRBV4-2 and TRBJ2-3; D unclear. V was shortened by 0 bases and J by 2 bases, with 9 bases between the two germline ends. The CDR3 has 15 amino acids. Germline V CDR1 and CDR2: LGHNA, YNFKEQ.

V is TRBV5-1 and J is TRBJ2-1; TRBD2 aligns across 7 bases. The length of the CDR3 is 16 residues. Trimming removed 1 base from V and 2 bases from J; junction bases left unmatched: 6. Per germline, CDR1 SGHRS and CDR2 YFSETQ. CDR3 sequence: CASSLTGGKPYNEQFF. CDR3 nucleotides: TGCGCCAGCAGCTTGACCGGGGGGAAACCCTACAATGAGCAGTTCTTC. Together with reference TRBV5-1 and TRBJ2-1, the CDR3 gives the full variable domain: KAGVTQTPRYLIKTRGQQVTLSCSPISGHRSVSWYQQTPGQGLQFLFEYFSETQRNKGNFPGRFSGRQFSNSRSEMNVSTLELGDSALYLCASSLTGGKPYNEQFFGPGTRLTVL.